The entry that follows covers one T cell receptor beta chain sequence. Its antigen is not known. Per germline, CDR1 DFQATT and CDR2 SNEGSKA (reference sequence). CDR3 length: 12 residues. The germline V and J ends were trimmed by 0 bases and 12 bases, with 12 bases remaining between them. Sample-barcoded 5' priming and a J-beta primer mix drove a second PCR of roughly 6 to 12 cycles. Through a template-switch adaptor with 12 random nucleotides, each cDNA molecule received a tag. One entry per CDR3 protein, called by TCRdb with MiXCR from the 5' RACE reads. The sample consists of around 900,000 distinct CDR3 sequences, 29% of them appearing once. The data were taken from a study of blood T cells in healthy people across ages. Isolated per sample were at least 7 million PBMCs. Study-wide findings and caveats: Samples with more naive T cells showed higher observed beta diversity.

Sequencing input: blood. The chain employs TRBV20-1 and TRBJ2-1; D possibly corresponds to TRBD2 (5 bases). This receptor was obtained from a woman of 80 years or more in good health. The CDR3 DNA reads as TGCAGTGCTAGAGATTTTGTAGGACTGCAGTTCTTC. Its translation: CSARDFVGLQFF.